The 7 T cell receptor beta chains in this list originate from one sample, sequenced in a study of blood T cells in healthy people across ages. A second PCR of roughly 7 to 11 cycles used a sample-barcoded 5' primer and a J-beta primer mix. MiXCR, applied by TCRdb to the 5' RACE reads, yields one record per CDR3 protein. Altogether 800,000 to 900,000 distinct CDR3 sequences are present, around two thirds being singletons, with the ten largest covering roughly 26%. What was sequenced was blood. The receptors were gathered from a young man in good health.

The V and J genes are TRBV7-2 and TRBJ2-3, with 8 nucleotides matching TRBD2. Trimming at V came to 7 bases and at J to 4 bases, leaving 10 bases not matched to a gene. The CDR3 contains 15 residues. Germline CDR1 is SGHTA and CDR2 is FQGNSA. The CDR3 is CASNYRLARADTQYF. As DNA, the CDR3 is TGTGCCAGCAACTACAGACTAGCGAGAGCAGATACGCAGTATTTT.

The chain joins TRBV6-2 or TRBV6-3 to TRBJ2-7; D remains unclear. The V gene's germline CDR1 is MNHEY and CDR2 SVGEGT. Trimming stripped 4 bases from V and 6 bases from J, with 13 bases between. The CDR3 is 13 amino acids. The CDR3 DNA follows: TGTGCCAGCAGTTCGTTACAGCAAGGCGAGCAGTACTTC. Translated, it gives CASSSLQQGEQYF.

This clonotype was seen only a few times. The genes are TRBV6-5 and TRBJ2-3; D not resolved. CDR3 length: 15 amino acids. The V and J ends lost 0 bases and 0 bases respectively, with 7 bases between them. The V gene's germline CDR1 is MNHEY and CDR2 SVGAGI. CDR3 nucleotides: TGTGCCAGCAGTTACTCGTCTGGTAGCACAGATACGCAGTATTTT. This translates into CASSYSSGSTDTQYF.

The gene calls are TRBV4-1 and TRBJ2-1; D possibly corresponds to TRBD2 (7 bases). Gene TRBJ2-7 matches the end of the DNA better, so the J call may be wrong. The CDR3 length is 13 residues. Per the germline V gene, CDR1 is MGHRA and CDR2 is YSYEKL. The CDR3 is CASSRPGGDEQYF. As DNA, the CDR3 is TGCGCCAGCAGCCGACCGGGGGGCGATGAGCAGTACTTC.

This chain links TRBV7-3 with TRBJ2-1; 10 positions agree with TRBD2. Per germline, CDR1 SGHTA and CDR2 FQGTGA. The CDR3 is 15 amino acids. Trimming at V came to 5 bases and at J to 7 bases, leaving 8 bases not matched to a gene. The CDR3 loop reads CASSEGLALWNEQFF. CDR3 DNA sequence: TGTGCCAGCAGCGAGGGACTAGCGTTATGGAATGAGCAGTTCTTC.

This chain connects TRBV6-5 to TRBJ2-1; 7 nucleotides line up with TRBD1. V shed 7 bases, J shed 6 bases, and the junction held 9 bases outside the gene matches. The CDR3 is made up of 14 amino acids. The germline V gene encodes CDR1 MNHEY and CDR2 SVGAGI. CDR3: CASTHPGQPNEQFF. In nucleotides, the CDR3 is TGTGCCAGCACGCACCCGGGACAGCCCAATGAGCAGTTCTTC.

This clonotype was counted only a few times. The chain combines TRBV4-2 with TRBJ2-7; 7 bases align to TRBD1. The germline CDR1 and CDR2 sequences are LGHNA and YNFKEQ. The CDR3 runs 15 residues. V lost 3 bases to trimming and J lost 7 bases; unmatched junction nucleotides: 12. DNA of the CDR3: TGTGCCAGCAGCCAGGCCCCGGACGAACAGGGGGAGCAGTACTTC. The encoded protein is CASSQAPDEQGEQYF.